One T cell receptor beta chain is described in this entry. The CDR3 is 14 amino acids. Germline V CDR1 and CDR2: SGHDT, YYEEEE. The V segment lost 7 bases and the J segment 8 bases; nucleotides outside the gene matches: 12. This sample is drawn from a study of response to subunit inactivated influenza vaccine. TCRdb reanalysed the RT-PCR reads using MiXCR and keeps one entry per CDR3 protein. The data show more than 500,000 distinct CDR3 sequences, 10% to 12% seen once. The sample was also linked to a second study, of T cells expressing NK-cell markers. This second report adds: The TCR beta cDNA came from 5'RACE template switching with UMIs. Researchers got TCR beta repertoires out of sorted CD3+CD56+NKG2C+, CD3+CD56+NKG2C- and CD3+CD56-NKG2C+ T cells. Several of the experiments relied on an anti-gamma-delta TCR antibody so that only alpha-beta TCR T cells were sorted. In a group of five to seven donors, dominant NKG2C+ clonotypes represented about 1.0-8% of CD8+ T cells. In several donors, dominant clonotypes made up roughly 28.3-65% of CD3+CD56-NKG2C+ cells.

The sequencing here drew on PBMCs from blood, taken on the day of vaccination. The TCR sequence derives from a man aged 45-65 years who received an inactivated influenza vaccine. The chain carries TRBV5-6 and TRBJ2-3; TRBD2 matches at 8 bases. The CDR3 bases are TGTGCCAGCTACCCGGGGGGGGGTCGGAGTACGCAGTATTTT. This translates into CASYPGGGRSTQYF. The full variable domain, in which reference TRBV5-6 and TRBJ2-3 provide the parts outside the CDR3, is DAGVTQSPTHLIKTRGQQVTLRCSPKSGHDTVSWYQQALGQGPQFIFQYYEEEERQRGNFPDRFSGHQFPNYSSELNVNALLLGDSALYLCASYPGGGRSTQYFGPGTRLTVL.